The 23 T cell receptor beta chains listed next were all sequenced from one sample in a study of blood T cell repertoires in COVID-19. Clones were read by immunoSEQ multiplex PCR, and TCRdb kept only the in-frame ones, dropping some. Seen here are fewer than 300,000 clones, 65% to 85% observed once, and the top ten hold over 1.3%. Sequencing used peripheral blood. These receptors originate from a human donor with COVID-19, enrolled during active disease. The donor label of this sample is uncertain.

The V gene is TRBV6-1, the J gene TRBJ1-3, with TRBD1 identical over 7 bases. In germline, CDR1 is MNHNS, CDR2 SASEGT. There are 12 residues in the CDR3. Trimming at V came to 2 bases and at J to 14 bases, leaving 6 bases not matched to a gene. CDR3 in DNA: TGTGCCAGCAGTGAAAGGGGACAGAGCGTATATTTT. Amino acids: CASSERGQSVYF.

Only a few counts were recorded for this clone. The J gene is TRBJ2-7, the V gene TRBV29-1; D uncertain. V was pared by 2 bases and J by 5 bases, with 10 bases between. Per the germline V gene, CDR1 is SQVTM and CDR2 is ANQGSEA. The CDR3 totals 12 residues. The CDR3 is CSVEIRVDEQYF. Written as DNA, the CDR3 is TGCAGCGTTGAAATCCGGGTGGACGAGCAGTACTTC.

This clone was counted once. V usage is TRBV3-1 (or the pseudogene TRBV3-2) and J usage is TRBJ2-5; D might be TRBD2 (7 bases). The CDR3 spans 18 residues. CDR1 LGHDT and CDR2 YNNKEL come from the germline V gene (reference sequence). The ends were cut back, 0 bases at V and 5 bases at J, with 22 bases in the middle. CDR3 nucleotides: TGTGCCAGCAGCCAAGAGACCACCTGGCGGGAGAGGGGGGAGACCCAGTACTTC. Protein sequence: CASSQETTWRERGETQYF.

J is TRBJ2-7 and V is TRBV28, with 7 positions matching TRBD1. Germline values: CDR1 MDHEN, CDR2 SYDVKM. This CDR3 contains 12 residues. With 4 bases clipped from V and 12 bases from J, the junction kept 9 bases outside the gene matches. CDR3 nucleotide sequence: TGTGCCAGCAGTTCAAACAGGGGAAGACCGTACTTC. The encoded protein is CASSSNRGRPYF.

V usage is TRBV3-1 (or the pseudogene TRBV3-2) and J usage is TRBJ2-6, with D possibly TRBD1 on 6 matching bases. The germline V and J ends were trimmed by 1 base and 3 bases, with 16 bases remaining between them. The CDR3 has 18 amino acids. The V gene's germline CDR1 is LGHDT and CDR2 YNNKEL (reference sequence). CDR3 residues: CASSQGLQGSVGANVLTF. The CDR3 DNA reads as TGTGCCAGCAGCCAAGGGCTTCAGGGGTCGGTTGGGGCCAACGTCCTGACTTTC.

The chain has TRBV30 and TRBJ1-4; TRBD1 aligns across 7 bases. The germline V gene has CDR1 GTSNPN and CDR2 SVGIG (reference sequence). The CDR3 length is 13 residues. After removal of 5 bases from V and 2 bases from J, the junction contained 2 bases not matched to a gene. The CDR3 region has the DNA TGTGCCTGGGCGACAGGGACTAATGAAAAACTGTTTTTT. Amino acid sequence: CAWATGTNEKLFF.

The rearrangement uses TRBV5-1 and TRBJ2-2, with TRBD1 as a possible D gene (5 bases). V lost 6 bases and J lost 2, with 20 bases in between. The CDR3 runs 17 residues. CDR1 and CDR2 (germline): SGHRS, YFSETQ. CDR3 in DNA: TGCGCCAGCACCGTGTATCCCCTTGACAGCAACACCGGGGAGCTGTTTTTT. This translates into CASTVYPLDSNTGELFF.

Comment on this clone: A junction end diverges from the germline sequence, so it may reflect a read error. The chain combines TRBV7-2 with TRBJ2-1; no reliable D call. CDR3 length: 14 residues. CDR1 and CDR2 from the germline V gene are SGHTA and FQGNSA. The CDR3 coding sequence is TGTGTCAGCAGCCAGGCCCTATCCGTGGATGAGCAGTTCTTC. Translated: CVSSQALSVDEQFF.

V and J are TRBV10-2 and TRBJ2-2, with 9 bases matching TRBD1. CDR1 is WSHSY and CDR2 is SAAADI in the germline V gene. The V gene end was trimmed by 6 bases and the J gene end by 6 bases; junction bases not matched to a gene: 2. The length of the CDR3 is 13 residues. The CDR3 is CASRGTGPGELFF. CDR3 DNA: TGCGCCAGCAGGGGGACAGGGCCCGGGGAGCTGTTTTTT.

V is TRBV9 and J is TRBJ1-1, with unresolved D. The CDR3 length is 13 residues. The V gene lost 4 bases and the J gene lost 1 base, with 8 bases spanning the gap. Germline assignment: CDR1 SGDLS and CDR2 YYNGEE. The CDR3 here is CASSFSENTEAFF. In DNA form, the CDR3 reads TGTGCCAGCAGCTTCAGCGAGAACACTGAAGCTTTCTTT. Full variable domain (remainder filled in from reference TRBV9 and TRBJ1-1): DSGVTQTPKHLITATGQRVTLRCSPRSGDLSVYWYQQSLDQGLQFLIQYYNGEERAKGNILERFSAQQFPDLHSELNLSSLELGDSALYFCASSFSENTEAFFGQGTRLTVV.

This chain joins TRBV10-3 and TRBJ2-5; 12 nucleotides match TRBD1. V was clipped by 5 bases and J by 4 bases; unmatched bases: 2. Germline V gives CDR1 ENHRY, CDR2 SYGVKD. The CDR3 has 14 residues. As DNA, the CDR3 is TGTGCCATCAGTTTGGGACAGGGGGCAGAGACCCAGTACTTC. This gives the protein CAISLGQGAETQYF.

V is TRBV3-1 (or the pseudogene TRBV3-2) and J is TRBJ1-2, with D uncertain. The CDR3 loop spans 14 amino acids. Deletions cut 4 bases from V and 1 base from J, with 10 bases between. Germline loops: CDR1 LGHDT, CDR2 YNNKEL (reference sequence). This chain's CDR3 is CASSPTQVNYGYTF. The CDR3 region has the DNA TGTGCCAGCAGCCCCACACAAGTTAACTATGGCTACACCTTC.

This chain joins TRBV20-1 and TRBJ2-5, with D maybe TRBD1 (5 bases). The CDR3 consists of 12 residues. Germline CDR1 DFQATT, CDR2 SNEGSKA (reference sequence). Trimming stripped 3 bases from V and 2 bases from J, with 7 bases between. This CDR3 is CSASQGQETQYF. CDR3 coding DNA: TGCAGTGCTAGTCAGGGACAAGAGACCCAGTACTTC.

The chain has TRBV5-1 and TRBJ2-3, with D possibly matching TRBD1 (5 bases). CDR1 and CDR2 (germline): SGHRS, YFSETQ. This CDR3 comprises 14 residues. V was cut by 7 bases and J by 0 bases, with 12 bases left in between. The CDR3 loop is CASLDTASTDTQYF. CDR3 DNA: TGCGCCAGCTTGGACACCGCTAGCACAGATACGCAGTATTTT.

The genes are TRBV29-1 and TRBJ2-1, with 9 bases fitting TRBD2. Per germline, CDR1 SQVTM and CDR2 ANQGSEA. J lost 6 bases, V lost 7 bases, and 10 bases had no gene match. This CDR3 contains 14 residues. The CDR3, as DNA: TGCAGCGGGGTAGCGGGAGAGATCTCCAATGAGCAGTTCTTC. Translated: CSGVAGEISNEQFF.

The chain combines TRBV6-1 with TRBJ1-6; D might be TRBD1 (6 bases). V shed 4 bases and J shed 6 bases, with 16 bases lying between them. The CDR3 loop spans 16 amino acids. CDR1 and CDR2 from the germline V gene are MNHNS and SASEGT. The CDR3 DNA sequence: TGTGCCAGCAGTGTCATTGGGTCAGGGGCTAATTCACCCCTCCACTTT. This codes for CASSVIGSGANSPLHF.

This clone was observed once. V and J are TRBV5-1 and TRBJ1-2; the match to TRBD1 covers 9 bases. Germline CDR1 and CDR2: SGHRS and YFSETQ. V shed 4 bases and J 5 bases; nucleotides not matched to a gene: 9. This CDR3 contains 15 residues. The CDR3, as DNA: TGCGCCAGCAGCCCGGGGACAGGGAGATGGTATGGCTACACCTTC. It specifies CASSPGTGRWYGYTF.

The rearrangement links TRBV6-1 to TRBJ1-2; D is perhaps TRBD1 (5 bases). The CDR3 has 12 amino acids. V dropped 8 bases and J dropped 4 bases, with 11 bases sitting between them. Germline CDR1 is MNHNS and CDR2 is SASEGT. CDR3 region: CASGQTAYGYTF. CDR3 nucleotides: TGTGCCAGCGGTCAGACAGCCTATGGCTACACCTTC.

Only one count was recorded for this clone. The chain recombines TRBV7-3 with TRBJ2-5, with unresolved D. Trimming shortened V by 5 bases and J by 2 bases, and 12 bases separated the two germline ends. The CDR3 length is 14 residues. Germline loops: CDR1 SGHTA, CDR2 FQGTGA. In nucleotides, the CDR3 is TGTGCCAGCAGCCCGCTGGCGGATCAAGAGACCCAGTACTTC. It codes for CASSPLADQETQYF.

The chain links TRBV28 to TRBJ1-4; D is possibly TRBD1 (5 bases). The CDR3 is 15 residues long. V shed 6 bases and J shed 4 bases, with 15 bases lying between them. Germline V gene lookup returns CDR1 MDHEN and CDR2 SYDVKM. The CDR3 sequence: CASSRVNRFNEKLFF. CDR3 nucleotide sequence: TGTGCCAGCAGCCGGGTGAACAGGTTTAATGAAAAACTGTTTTTT. Full variable domain (remainder filled in from reference TRBV28 and TRBJ1-4): DVKVTQSSRYLVKRTGEKVFLECVQDMDHENMFWYRQDPGLGLRLIYFSYDVKMKEKGDIPEGYSVSREKKERFSLILESASTNQTSMYLCASSRVNRFNEKLFFGSGTQLSVL.

DNA of the CDR3: TGTGCCAGCAGTTACAGGGGATACGGAAACACCATATATTTT. Translation: CASSYRGYGNTIYF. The rearrangement joins TRBV6-5 to TRBJ1-3; D perhaps matches TRBD1 (5 bases). Trimming pared 2 bases from V and 4 bases from J, leaving 9 bases between. This CDR3 has 14 amino acids. Germline V gives CDR1 MNHEY, CDR2 SVGAGI.

V gene TRBV9 combines with J gene TRBJ2-7, with D maybe TRBD1 (6 bases). CDR3 size: 13 residues. Germline V gives CDR1 SGDLS, CDR2 YYNGEE. The V end was cut by 0 bases, the J end by 6 bases, with 10 bases between. CDR3 DNA: TGTGCCAGCAGCGTAGATACAGGGCGCGAGCAGTACTTC. Protein product: CASSVDTGREQYF.

V gene TRBV3-1 (or the pseudogene TRBV3-2) combines with J gene TRBJ1-3; D unresolved. The CDR3 extends over 17 amino acids. Germline V lookup: CDR1 LGHDT, CDR2 YNNKEL (reference sequence). Between the trimmed V and J ends, which lost 3 bases and 2 bases, there was a span of 17 bases. CDR3 protein: CASSQDRGTVPGNTIYF. In DNA, the CDR3 is TGTGCCAGCAGCCAGGACCGGGGAACGGTTCCTGGAAACACCATATATTTT.